These 29 T cell receptor beta chains share one sample of origin, sequenced in a study of T cell responses to AZD1222 COVID-19 vaccine. The method was immunoSEQ multiplex PCR; TCRdb's version includes in-frame clones alone and lacks a portion of them. The data show fewer than 130,000 clones, about nine tenths seen once. Sequences were derived from peripheral blood, sampled 28 days after the second AZD1222 dose. These receptors were taken from an adult who received the AZD1222 COVID-19 vaccine.

The gene calls are TRBV5-5 and TRBJ2-7, with 8 nucleotides matching TRBD1. CDR3 length equals 15 residues. Germline V CDR1 and CDR2: SGHKS, YYEKEE (reference sequence). With V trimmed by 4 bases and J by 0 bases, 6 bases remained unmatched. The CDR3 DNA sequence: TGTGCCAGCAGCACTCAGACAGGGGCCTCCTACGAGCAGTACTTC. Residues: CASSTQTGASYEQYF.

The V gene is TRBV3-1 (or the pseudogene TRBV3-2), the J gene TRBJ2-5; the D is unclear. The germline V gene encodes CDR1 LGHDT and CDR2 YNNKEL (reference sequence). CDR3 length: 15 amino acids. Between the trimmed V and J ends, which lost 1 base and 7 bases, there was a span of 16 bases. The CDR3 spells CASSQVALGRGTQYF. The CDR3 DNA reads TGTGCCAGCAGCCAAGTGGCTCTAGGTCGCGGGACCCAGTACTTC.

The chain has TRBV10-3 and TRBJ1-5, with TRBD1 matching 9 bases. Trimming cost V 6 bases and J 8 bases; bases outside gene matches: 5. The CDR3 has 13 residues. Looked up from germline, CDR1 is ENHRY and CDR2 is SYGVKD. Written as DNA, the CDR3 is TGTGCCATCAGGGAGACAGGGGGAAAGCCCCAGCATTTT. Amino acid sequence: CAIRETGGKPQHF.

V is TRBV7-2 and J is TRBJ2-1; D is unclear. Germline CDR1 is SGHTA and CDR2 is FQGNSA. This CDR3 contains 14 residues. V was trimmed by 2 bases and J by 7 bases, leaving 12 bases between them. CDR3 nucleotide sequence: TGTGCCAGCAGCTTACCCGACGGCTGGAATGAGCAGTTCTTC. The encoded protein is CASSLPDGWNEQFF.

This clone was detected only once. The chain recombines TRBV24-1 with TRBJ2-7, with 11 positions matching TRBD2. From germline, CDR1 is KGHDR and CDR2 SFDVKD. The CDR3 runs to 15 residues. The V gene end was trimmed by 6 bases and the J gene end by 5 bases; junction bases not matched to a gene: 8. For the CDR3, the DNA is TGTGCCACCAGTAAGACTAGCGGGGCCATCCACGAGCAGTACTTC. Translating gives CATSKTSGAIHEQYF.

The chain combines TRBV6-2 or TRBV6-3 with TRBJ1-1; 11 bases agree with TRBD1. The germline V gene has CDR1 MNHEY and CDR2 SVGEGT. The CDR3 length is 15 residues. Trimming took 5 bases from V and 7 from J; bases not matched to a gene: 9. CDR3 region: CASSDRGQGVDEAFF. As DNA, the CDR3 is TGTGCCAGCAGTGATCGGGGACAGGGGGTTGATGAAGCTTTCTTT.

This chain joins TRBV6-5 and TRBJ2-5; D unresolved. V dropped 5 bases and J dropped 2 bases, with 6 bases sitting between them. Per the germline V gene, CDR1 is MNHEY and CDR2 is SVGAGI. The CDR3 consists of 12 residues. CDR3 sequence (DNA): TGTGCCAGCAGTACACTACAAGAGACCCAGTACTTC. Translated, it gives CASSTLQETQYF.

The chain has TRBV2 and TRBJ1-1, with a weak D call TRBD1 (6 bases). CDR1 is SNHLY and CDR2 is FYNNEI in the germline V gene. Between the trimmed V and J ends, which lost 8 bases and 1 base, there was a span of 11 bases. This CDR3 comprises 13 residues. CDR3 region: CASQGLGNTEAFF. DNA for the CDR3: TGTGCCAGCCAGGGGCTCGGGAACACTGAAGCTTTCTTT. Using reference TRBV2 and TRBJ1-1 for the parts outside the CDR3, the full variable domain is EPEVTQTPSHQVTQMGQEVILRCVPISNHLYFYWYRQILGQKVEFLVSFYNNEISEKSEIFDDQFSVERPDGSNFTLKIRSTKLEDSAMYFCASQGLGNTEAFFGQGTRLTVV.

This clone was counted between two and nine times. V is TRBV4-2 and J is TRBJ2-7, with 9 positions matching TRBD1. CDR1 is LGHNA and CDR2 is YNFKEQ in the germline V gene. The CDR3 totals 14 residues. V shed 3 bases and J 3 bases; nucleotides not matched to a gene: 3. This CDR3 is CASSHRDRDYEQYF. DNA for the CDR3: TGTGCCAGCAGCCATAGGGACAGGGACTACGAGCAGTACTTC.

This chain joins TRBV6-1 and TRBJ1-2, with TRBD1 identical over 7 bases. The CDR3 is made up of 15 amino acids. Germline assignment: CDR1 MNHNS and CDR2 SASEGT. V lost 1 base, J lost 3 bases, and 5 bases stayed unmatched. The chain's CDR3 is CASSEGAGGYYGYTF. CDR3 coding DNA: TGTGCCAGCAGTGAAGGGGCAGGGGGATACTATGGCTACACCTTC.

The CDR3 sequence: CASSEQGATNEKLFF. CDR3 in DNA: TGCGCCAGCAGCGAACAGGGCGCAACTAATGAAAAACTGTTTTTT. The V call is TRBV5-1, the J call TRBJ1-4; D might be TRBD1 (6 bases). The CDR3 is 15 amino acids. Between the trimmed V and J ends, which lost 4 bases and 0 bases, there was a span of 10 bases. Per germline, CDR1 SGHRS and CDR2 YFSETQ.

A single count supports this clone. The chain carries TRBV20-1 and TRBJ1-1, with TRBD1 matching 9 bases. CDR1 and CDR2 from the germline V gene are DFQATT and SNEGSKA (reference sequence). The CDR3 has 11 amino acids. The CDR3 is CGTGGNTEAFF. The CDR3 DNA reads as TGCGGCACAGGGGGCAACACTGAAGCTTTCTTT.

The chain joins TRBV15 to TRBJ1-2; D unclear. The CDR3 length is 15 residues. Between the trimmed V and J ends, which lost 3 bases and 1 base, there was a span of 12 bases. CDR1 is LNHNV and CDR2 is YYDKDF in the germline V gene (reference sequence). The CDR3 nucleotides are TGTGCCACCAGCAGCAGATCCGGGGATAACTATGGCTACACCTTC. Translation: CATSSRSGDNYGYTF.

The genes are TRBV19 and TRBJ1-5, with 8 bases aligning to TRBD1. The CDR3 length is 19 residues. Germline V gene sequence: CDR1 LNHDA, CDR2 SQIVND (reference sequence). The ends lost 5 bases at V and 1 base at J; junction bases unmatched: 16. Here the CDR3 reads CASSPNFRQGSMSNQPQHF. The DNA for the CDR3 is TGTGCCAGTAGTCCAAACTTTAGACAGGGGAGTATGAGCAATCAGCCCCAGCATTTT.

This clone was counted a single time. This chain joins TRBV6-5 and TRBJ2-2; possibly TRBD2 for D (5 bases). The CDR3 is 13 residues long. The V gene lost 6 bases and the J gene lost 5 bases, with 10 bases spanning the gap. CDR1 and CDR2 from the germline V gene are MNHEY and SVGAGI. CDR3 sequence (DNA): TGTGCCAGCAGAGAGGGCGGGACCGGGGAGCTGTTTTTT. Translation: CASREGGTGELFF.

The rearrangement joins TRBV2 to TRBJ2-2; D possibly corresponds to TRBD1 (6 bases). The germline V and J ends were trimmed by 6 bases and 6 bases, with 20 bases remaining between them. The germline gives CDR1 SNHLY, CDR2 FYNNEI. This CDR3 has 16 residues. CDR3 loop: CASRRNRAISAGELFF. DNA for the CDR3: TGTGCCAGCAGGAGGAACAGGGCTATCTCAGCCGGGGAGCTGTTTTTT.

V gene TRBV4-3 combines with J gene TRBJ1-1; TRBD1 matches 7 bases. Germline V gene sequence: CDR1 LGHNA, CDR2 YSLEER. J gave up 1 base and V 9 bases, and 2 bases lay outside the gene matches. The CDR3 has 12 residues. CDR3 region: CARTGQNTEAFF. The DNA of the CDR3 is TGCGCCAGGACAGGGCAGAACACTGAAGCTTTCTTT.

V and J are TRBV5-1 and TRBJ2-2; D is possibly TRBD1 (6 bases). Germline CDR1 is SGHRS and CDR2 is YFSETQ. The CDR3 sequence is 14 residues long. V lost 1 base and J 8 bases, leaving 12 bases between the germline ends. The CDR3 loop is CASSLPQGGGELFF. In DNA form, the CDR3 reads TGCGCCAGCAGCTTGCCACAGGGTGGTGGGGAGCTGTTTTTT.

This chain connects TRBV27 to TRBJ2-1; the match to TRBD2 covers 13 bases. With 9 bases clipped from V and 5 bases from J, the junction kept 10 bases outside the gene matches. The germline CDR1 and CDR2 sequences are MNHEY and SMNVEV (reference sequence). CDR3 size: 16 residues. CDR3 in DNA: TGTGCCAGTAAGAAACTAGCGGGGGGGTTCAACAATGAGCAGTTCTTC. The encoded protein is CASKKLAGGFNNEQFF.

This sequence joins TRBV29-1 and TRBJ2-3; 13 positions match TRBD2. V shed 5 bases, J shed 10 bases, and the junction held 6 bases outside the gene matches. The CDR3 extends over 13 amino acids. Germline V gene sequence: CDR1 SQVTM, CDR2 ANQGSEA. Here the CDR3 reads CSVTTSGGASQYF. CDR3 coding DNA: TGCAGCGTTACTACTAGCGGGGGGGCCTCGCAGTATTTT.

This chain connects TRBV19 to TRBJ2-2; no clear D. The V end lost 5 bases, the J end lost 6 bases, and 1 base lay between the germline ends. This CDR3 contains 10 residues. Germline values: CDR1 LNHDA, CDR2 SQIVND (reference sequence). CDR3 sequence: CASSPGELFF. In DNA form, the CDR3 reads TGTGCCAGTAGTCCCGGGGAGCTGTTTTTT.

The rearrangement links TRBV15 to TRBJ1-5, with D unclear. The germline V gene has CDR1 LNHNV and CDR2 YYDKDF (reference sequence). CDR3 length equals 15 residues. V lost 0 bases and J 3 bases, leaving 9 bases between the germline ends. For the CDR3, the DNA is TGTGCCACCAGCAGAGACGCGCGGCCCAATCAGCCCCAGCATTTT. It codes for CATSRDARPNQPQHF.

About this clone itself: This sample also contains other DNA sequences that code for the same CDR3. This sequence joins TRBV7-9 and TRBJ2-7; D remains ambiguous. Germline lookup yields CDR1 SEHNR and CDR2 FQNEAQ (reference sequence). This CDR3 has 13 residues. Trimming shortened V by 6 bases and J by 0 bases, and 9 bases separated the two germline ends. The CDR3 loop is CASSSSGSYEQYF. The CDR3 DNA is TGTGCCAGCAGTTCCTCCGGCTCCTACGAGCAGTACTTC.

This rearrangement joins TRBV11-2 to TRBJ2-3; 7 nucleotides align to TRBD1. The trim removed 0 bases at V and 2 bases at J, leaving 5 bases unmatched. The germline gives CDR1 SGHAT, CDR2 FQNNGV. The CDR3 is made up of 16 amino acids. CDR3 DNA sequence: TGTGCCAGCAGCTTAGAGACAGGGCCCTACACAGATACGCAGTATTTT. Translation: CASSLETGPYTDTQYF.

The chain links TRBV7-9 to TRBJ2-1; 9 nucleotides align to TRBD2. The length of the CDR3 is 15 residues. The V gene end was trimmed by 4 bases and the J gene end by 6 bases; junction bases not matched to a gene: 7. CDR1 and CDR2 from the germline V gene are SEHNR and FQNEAQ (reference sequence). The CDR3 nucleotides are TGTGCCAGCAGCTCATGGACTAGCGTTGCCAATGAGCAGTTCTTC. Translating it yields CASSSWTSVANEQFF.

The chain links TRBV3-1 (or the pseudogene TRBV3-2) to TRBJ1-6; D remains ambiguous. From germline, CDR1 is LGHDT and CDR2 YNNKEL (reference sequence). This CDR3 is 14 amino acids long. Trimming cost V 0 bases and J 10 bases, with 10 bases left between them. CDR3 sequence (DNA): TGTGCCAGCAGCCAAGATAGGAACCCCTCACCCCTCCACTTT. It translates to CASSQDRNPSPLHF.

This sequence joins TRBV29-1 and TRBJ2-1; 7 bases are shared with TRBD2. The CDR3 runs 13 residues. The trim removed 3 bases at V and 4 bases at J, leaving 3 bases unmatched. Germline-derived CDR1 and CDR2 are SQVTM and ANQGSEA. The DNA for the CDR3 is TGCAGCGTTGAGGGAGGGGTTTACAATGAGCAGTTCTTC. It encodes CSVEGGVYNEQFF.

The rearrangement joins TRBV24-1 to TRBJ2-7; D is perhaps TRBD1 or TRBD2 (7 bases each). Looked up from germline, CDR1 is KGHDR and CDR2 is SFDVKD. V lost 4 bases to trimming and J lost 0 bases, with 18 bases between them. CDR3 length: 17 amino acids. The CDR3, as DNA: TGTGCCACCAGTGAGGGGGGGGCCGGGACAGACTCCTACGAGCAGTACTTC. This gives the protein CATSEGGAGTDSYEQYF.

The J gene is TRBJ1-1, the V gene TRBV6-4; D is ambiguous. CDR1 and CDR2 from the germline V gene are MRHNA and SNTAGT. V was cut by 3 bases and J by 0 bases, with 5 bases left in between. The CDR3 runs 13 residues. CDR3 amino acids: CASSEQVNTEAFF. The CDR3 region has the DNA TGTGCCAGCAGTGAGCAGGTGAACACTGAAGCTTTCTTT.